Listed below are T cell receptor beta chains from one sample, sequenced in a study of long-term antiretroviral therapy in people with HIV. The table came from immunoSEQ multiplex PCR; TCRdb's copy has only in-frame clones and leaves some out. The sample lists some 19,000 clones, 70% to 85% occurring once. The sequences come from unsorted PBMCs, collected 4.1 years after starting antiretroviral therapy. The origin of the receptors is a woman aged 40 to 55 with HIV. CDR3s include the opening cysteine and the closing phenylalanine or tryptophan. The D gene is left open where the match is weak. Clone size, where shown, is once, few, many, or a class for clones that have expanded.

d_call: TRBD2; v_call: TRBV7-9; clone_size: -; j_call: TRBJ2-4; cdr3_aa: CASSLGTSGSSRNIQYF; cdr3_nt: TGTGCCAGCAGCTTAGGTACTAGCGGATCTTCAAGAAACATTCAGTACTTC
d_call: TRBD2; v_call: TRBV7-6; clone_size: -; j_call: TRBJ2-5; cdr3_aa: CASSYSGGQETQYF; cdr3_nt: TGTGCCAGCAGCTACAGCGGGGGGCAAGAGACCCAGTACTTC
d_call: TRBD2; v_call: TRBV7-6; clone_size: -; j_call: TRBJ2-3; cdr3_aa: CASSPSGGGKDTQYF; cdr3_nt: TGTGCCAGCAGCCCCAGCGGGGGGGGGAAGGATACGCAGTATTTT
d_call: -; v_call: TRBV11-2; clone_size: once; j_call: TRBJ1-2; cdr3_aa: CASSRGGQGYTF; cdr3_nt: TGTGCCAGCAGCCGGGGGGGGCAAGGCTACACCTTC
d_call: -; v_call: TRBV18; clone_size: -; j_call: TRBJ1-2; cdr3_aa: CASSPGGALNYGYTF; cdr3_nt: TGTGCCAGCTCACCAGGGGGGGCCCTGAACTATGGCTACACCTTC
d_call: -; v_call: TRBV29-1; clone_size: -; j_call: TRBJ1-1; cdr3_aa: CSVRPDSNTEAFF; cdr3_nt: TGCAGCGTTCGACCGGATTCGAACACTGAAGCTTTCTTT
d_call: TRBD1; v_call: TRBV11-3; clone_size: few; j_call: TRBJ2-7; cdr3_aa: CASSQGQGVYEQYF; cdr3_nt: TGTGCCAGCAGCCAGGGACAGGGGGTCTACGAGCAGTACTTC
d_call: TRBD1; v_call: TRBV19; clone_size: -; j_call: TRBJ1-5; cdr3_aa: CASRKGSTGEGYQPQHF; cdr3_nt: TGTGCCAGTAGAAAAGGGAGTACAGGGGAGGGCTATCAGCCCCAGCATTTT
d_call: TRBD1; v_call: TRBV9; clone_size: once; j_call: TRBJ2-7; cdr3_aa: CASSVAGTAYYEQYF; cdr3_nt: TGTGCCAGCAGCGTAGCAGGGACAGCCTACTACGAGCAGTACTTC
d_call: TRBD1; v_call: TRBV6-5; clone_size: -; j_call: TRBJ1-1; cdr3_aa: CASSYRTGVAEAFF; cdr3_nt: TGTGCCAGCAGTTACCGGACAGGGGTTGCTGAAGCTTTCTTT
d_call: TRBD1; v_call: TRBV30; clone_size: -; j_call: TRBJ2-7; cdr3_aa: CAWTQTGAHEQYF; cdr3_nt: TGTGCCTGGACCCAGACAGGGGCCCACGAGCAGTACTTC
d_call: -; v_call: TRBV30; clone_size: -; j_call: TRBJ2-7; cdr3_aa: CALRDDSYEQYF; cdr3_nt: TGTGCCCTGCGGGACGACTCCTACGAGCAGTACTTC
d_call: -; v_call: TRBV5-1; clone_size: -; j_call: TRBJ1-6; cdr3_aa: CASSEDQGGSPLHF; cdr3_nt: TGCGCCAGCAGCGAAGATCAAGGGGGATCACCCCTCCACTTT
d_call: -; v_call: TRBV11-3; clone_size: once; j_call: TRBJ2-1; cdr3_aa: CASSQDLVNEQFF; cdr3_nt: TGTGCCAGCAGCCAAGACCTAGTAAATGAGCAGTTCTTC
d_call: TRBD1; v_call: TRBV2; clone_size: few; j_call: TRBJ2-3; cdr3_aa: CASSGTGLRTDTQYF; cdr3_nt: TGTGCCAGCAGCGGGACAGGCCTTCGCACAGATACGCAGTATTTT
d_call: -; v_call: TRBV7-6; clone_size: -; j_call: TRBJ1-4; cdr3_aa: CASSLGAVNEKLFF; cdr3_nt: TGTGCCAGCAGCTTGGGGGCCGTTAATGAAAAACTGTTTTTT
d_call: -; v_call: TRBV7-2; clone_size: -; j_call: TRBJ1-2; cdr3_aa: CASSLAVASSDGYTF; cdr3_nt: TGTGCCAGCAGCTTAGCGGTGGCCTCATCCGACGGCTACACCTTC
d_call: -; v_call: TRBV5-6; clone_size: -; j_call: TRBJ2-1; cdr3_aa: CASSRDNYNEQFF; cdr3_nt: TGTGCCAGCAGCCGGGACAACTACAATGAGCAGTTCTTC
d_call: -; v_call: TRBV7-9; clone_size: -; j_call: TRBJ2-1; cdr3_aa: CASSSFVGGTWEQFF; cdr3_nt: TGTGCCAGCAGCTCCTTCGTTGGGGGGACCTGGGAGCAGTTCTTC
d_call: -; v_call: TRBV11-2; clone_size: -; j_call: TRBJ1-4; cdr3_aa: CASSLGANEKLFF; cdr3_nt: TGTGCCAGCAGCTTAGGGGCGAATGAAAAACTGTTTTTT
d_call: -; v_call: TRBV6-1; clone_size: -; j_call: TRBJ1-4; cdr3_aa: CASSEGGGRKLFF; cdr3_nt: TGTGCCAGCAGTGAAGGTGGGGGGCGAAAACTGTTTTTT
d_call: TRBD1; v_call: TRBV9; clone_size: few; j_call: TRBJ2-7; cdr3_aa: CASSVGTGGPYEQYF; cdr3_nt: TGTGCCAGCAGCGTGGGGACAGGGGGCCCCTACGAGCAGTACTTC
d_call: -; v_call: TRBV7-9; clone_size: few; j_call: TRBJ1-1; cdr3_aa: CASSSPVGNTEAFF; cdr3_nt: TGTGCCAGCAGCTCCCCAGTTGGGAACACTGAAGCTTTCTTT
d_call: -; v_call: TRBV7-2; clone_size: few; j_call: TRBJ1-1; cdr3_aa: CASSLEGWLTEAFF; cdr3_nt: TGTGCCAGCAGCTTAGAAGGGTGGTTAACTGAAGCTTTCTTT
d_call: TRBD2; v_call: TRBV7-9; clone_size: -; j_call: TRBJ2-1; cdr3_aa: CASSLKGLAVEQFF; cdr3_nt: TGTGCCAGCAGCTTGAAGGGACTAGCGGTCGAGCAGTTCTTC
d_call: -; v_call: TRBV6-6; clone_size: -; j_call: TRBJ1-1; cdr3_aa: CASSHTARNTEAFF; cdr3_nt: TGTGCCAGCAGCCACACGGCGAGGAACACTGAAGCTTTCTTT
d_call: -; v_call: TRBV11-3; clone_size: -; j_call: TRBJ1-6; cdr3_aa: CASSPGGGYSPLHF; cdr3_nt: TGTGCCAGCAGCCCCGGAGGGGGGTATTCACCCCTCCACTTT
d_call: -; v_call: TRBV5-1; clone_size: -; j_call: TRBJ1-2; cdr3_aa: CASSFGGDYGYTF; cdr3_nt: TGCGCCAGCAGCTTCGGAGGAGATTATGGCTACACCTTC
d_call: -; v_call: TRBV10-1; clone_size: -; j_call: TRBJ2-1; cdr3_aa: CASSGGAPNNEQFF; cdr3_nt: TGCGCCAGCAGTGGAGGGGCACCCAACAATGAGCAGTTCTTC
d_call: TRBD1; v_call: TRBV7-2; clone_size: -; j_call: TRBJ1-1; cdr3_aa: CASSPGDRVKAFF; cdr3_nt: TGTGCCAGCAGCCCTGGGGACAGGGTAAAAGCTTTCTTT
d_call: -; v_call: TRBV18; clone_size: -; j_call: TRBJ1-6; cdr3_aa: CASSPETVPNSPLHF; cdr3_nt: TGTGCCAGCTCCCCGGAGACGGTTCCTAATTCACCCCTCCACTTT
d_call: TRBD2; v_call: TRBV4-2; clone_size: once; j_call: TRBJ2-1; cdr3_aa: CASSQDWTSGRYEQFF; cdr3_nt: TGTGCCAGCAGCCAAGATTGGACTAGCGGGAGGTATGAGCAGTTCTTC
d_call: -; v_call: TRBV6-6; clone_size: -; j_call: TRBJ2-7; cdr3_aa: CASSPGIRKSDEQYF; cdr3_nt: TGTGCCAGCAGCCCCGGGATTCGAAAATCGGACGAGCAGTACTTC
d_call: -; v_call: TRBV6-1; clone_size: few; j_call: TRBJ1-3; cdr3_aa: CASSEQDSPWYTIYF; cdr3_nt: TGTGCCAGCAGTGAACAAGACAGCCCTTGGTACACCATATATTTT
d_call: TRBD1; v_call: TRBV7-2; clone_size: -; j_call: TRBJ1-5; cdr3_aa: CASSRTGGQTTRPQHF; cdr3_nt: TGTGCCAGCAGCCGGACAGGGGGCCAGACCACGAGGCCCCAGCATTTT
d_call: TRBD1; v_call: TRBV11-3; clone_size: -; j_call: TRBJ2-7; cdr3_aa: CASSLDLGTVFFEQYF; cdr3_nt: TGTGCCAGCAGCTTAGATCTGGGGACAGTCTTTTTCGAGCAGTACTTC
d_call: TRBD1; v_call: TRBV11-3; clone_size: -; j_call: TRBJ2-7; cdr3_aa: CASSLYRGTYEQYF; cdr3_nt: TGTGCCAGCAGCTTATACAGGGGTACGTACGAGCAGTACTTC
d_call: -; v_call: TRBV7-2; clone_size: -; j_call: TRBJ2-5; cdr3_aa: CASSLAPQETQYF; cdr3_nt: TGTGCCAGCAGCTTAGCGCCGCAAGAGACCCAGTACTTC
d_call: -; v_call: TRBV9; clone_size: -; j_call: TRBJ2-3; cdr3_aa: CASSGDPDTQYF; cdr3_nt: TGTGCCAGCAGCGGGGACCCAGATACGCAGTATTTT
d_call: -; v_call: TRBV30; clone_size: few; j_call: TRBJ1-1; cdr3_aa: CAWSEAAMNTEAFF; cdr3_nt: TGTGCCTGGAGCGAAGCTGCTATGAACACTGAAGCTTTCTTT
d_call: -; v_call: TRBV13; clone_size: -; j_call: TRBJ1-1; cdr3_aa: CASSFTQATEAFF; cdr3_nt: TGTGCCAGCAGCTTTACTCAGGCGACTGAAGCTTTCTTT
d_call: -; v_call: TRBV19; clone_size: once; j_call: TRBJ2-1; cdr3_aa: CASSMLGGNEQFF; cdr3_nt: TGTGCCAGTAGTATGTTGGGGGGCAATGAGCAGTTCTTC
d_call: -; v_call: TRBV7-2; clone_size: -; j_call: TRBJ1-1; cdr3_aa: CASSPTGNTEAFF; cdr3_nt: TGTGCCAGCAGCCCCACGGGGAACACTGAAGCTTTCTTT
d_call: TRBD2; v_call: TRBV5-1; clone_size: -; j_call: TRBJ2-7; cdr3_aa: CASSFLQREGYEQYF; cdr3_nt: TGCGCCAGCAGCTTCCTCCAGCGGGAGGGCTACGAGCAGTACTTC
d_call: -; v_call: TRBV11-3; clone_size: few; j_call: TRBJ2-7; cdr3_aa: CASSLEGVHEQYF; cdr3_nt: TGTGCCAGCAGCTTAGAGGGGGTCCACGAGCAGTACTTC
d_call: TRBD2; v_call: TRBV7-6; clone_size: -; j_call: TRBJ2-1; cdr3_aa: CASSFSTSGRVEQFF; cdr3_nt: TGTGCCAGCAGCTTTTCTACTAGCGGGAGAGTTGAGCAGTTCTTC
d_call: -; v_call: TRBV14; clone_size: -; j_call: TRBJ2-1; cdr3_aa: CASSQGGQHRSYNEQFF; cdr3_nt: TGTGCCAGCAGCCAAGGGGGCCAGCATCGCTCCTACAATGAGCAGTTCTTC
d_call: -; v_call: TRBV27; clone_size: -; j_call: TRBJ2-4; cdr3_aa: CASSRGTDIAKNIQYF; cdr3_nt: TGTGCCAGCAGTCGGGGGACAGATATAGCCAAAAACATTCAGTACTTC
d_call: -; v_call: TRBV5-1; clone_size: -; j_call: TRBJ1-6; cdr3_aa: CASSLRGNSPLHF; cdr3_nt: TGCGCCAGCAGCTTGAGGGGCAATTCACCCCTCCACTTT
d_call: TRBD2; v_call: TRBV19; clone_size: -; j_call: TRBJ2-1; cdr3_aa: CASSIWASGRAGNEQFF; cdr3_nt: TGTGCCAGTAGTATTTGGGCTAGCGGGAGGGCCGGGAATGAGCAGTTCTTC
d_call: TRBD1; v_call: TRBV27; clone_size: -; j_call: TRBJ2-5; cdr3_aa: CASSSLGQEQETQYF; cdr3_nt: TGTGCCAGCAGTTCTCTCGGACAGGAGCAAGAGACCCAGTACTTC
d_call: TRBD1; v_call: TRBV6-1; clone_size: -; j_call: TRBJ2-7; cdr3_aa: CASGWDRDEQYF; cdr3_nt: TGTGCCAGCGGGTGGGACAGGGACGAGCAGTACTTC
d_call: -; v_call: TRBV5-1; clone_size: -; j_call: TRBJ1-1; cdr3_aa: CASSKESGHLNTEAFF; cdr3_nt: TGCGCCAGCAGCAAGGAATCGGGACATTTGAACACTGAAGCTTTCTTT